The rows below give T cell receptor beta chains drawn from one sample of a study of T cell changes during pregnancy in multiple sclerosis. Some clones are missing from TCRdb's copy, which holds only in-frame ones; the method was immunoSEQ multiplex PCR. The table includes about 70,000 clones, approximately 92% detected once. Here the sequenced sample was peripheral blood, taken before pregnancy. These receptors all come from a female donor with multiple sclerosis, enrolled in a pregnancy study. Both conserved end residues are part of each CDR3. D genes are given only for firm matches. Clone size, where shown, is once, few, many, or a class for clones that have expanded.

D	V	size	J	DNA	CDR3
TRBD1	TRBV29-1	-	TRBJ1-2	TGCAGCGTTCAAGGACAGGGAACTAGCTATGGCTACACCTTC	CSVQGQGTSYGYTF
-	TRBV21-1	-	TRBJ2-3	TGTGCCAGCAGCACGCTAGCGGGAGGGCCGAGGGGCACAGATACGCAGTATTTT	CASSTLAGGPRGTDTQYF
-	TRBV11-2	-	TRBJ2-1	TGTGCCAGCAGCTTGGCCCCGGGACACCTAAAGGCAACCCTCAATGAGCAGTTCTTC	CASSLAPGHLKATLNEQFF
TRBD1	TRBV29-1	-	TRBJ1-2	TGCAGCGTTCTTGGACAGGGGGGTGGCTACACCTTC	CSVLGQGGGYTF
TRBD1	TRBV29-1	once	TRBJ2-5	TGCAGCGTGGACAGGCTAACCGGAGAGACCCAGTACTTC	CSVDRLTGETQYF
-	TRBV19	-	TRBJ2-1	TGTGCCAGTAGTACTCCGGTCGGCGGAAATTACAATGAGCAGTTCTTC	CASSTPVGGNYNEQFF
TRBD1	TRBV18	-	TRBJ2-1	TGTGCCAGCTCACCGAAACGACAGGGTAATTCCTACAATGAGCAGTTCTTC	CASSPKRQGNSYNEQFF
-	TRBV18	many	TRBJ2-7	TGTGCCAGCTCACCAAACAGGGTTGGGGAGCAGTACTTC	CASSPNRVGEQYF
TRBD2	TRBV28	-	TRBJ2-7	TGTGCCAGCAGGGGCGGGGGTTCGAATACCTACGAGCAGTACTTC	CASRGGGSNTYEQYF
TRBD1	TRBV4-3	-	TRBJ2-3	TGCGCCAGCAGCCAAGGACAGGGGCTCACAGATACGCAGTATTTT	CASSQGQGLTDTQYF
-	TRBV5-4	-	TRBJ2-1	TGTGCCAGCAGCAAAGACGGGAGTAACAACAATGAGCAGTTCTTC	CASSKDGSNNNEQFF
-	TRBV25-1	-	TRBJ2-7	TGTGCCAGCAGTGACAGGGCATCGTCCGAGCAGTACTTC	CASSDRASSEQYF
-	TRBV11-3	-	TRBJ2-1	TGTGCCAGCAGCTCGGGAGATTATAATGAGCAGTTCTTC	CASSSGDYNEQFF
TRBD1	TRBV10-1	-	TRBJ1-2	TGCGCCAGCAGGCGACACAGGGGAAAAACCAATATGGTTGGCTACACCTTC	CASRRHRGKTNMVGYTF
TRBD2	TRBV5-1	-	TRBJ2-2	TGCGCCAGCAGCTTGGGACTAGCGTCGAACACCGGGGAGCTGTTTTTT	CASSLGLASNTGELFF
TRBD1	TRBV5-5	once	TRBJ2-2	TGTGCCAGCAGCTTGGAGACTACAGGGGGCTGGGCGAACACCGGGGAGCTGTTTTTT	CASSLETTGGWANTGELFF
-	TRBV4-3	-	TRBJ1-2	TGCGCCAGCAGCCAAGAGGGGCAGGGAGGATATGGCTACACCTTC	CASSQEGQGGYGYTF
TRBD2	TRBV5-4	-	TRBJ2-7	TGTGCCAGCAGCCTCAGACTAGCGGGGACCTACGAGCAGTACTTC	CASSLRLAGTYEQYF
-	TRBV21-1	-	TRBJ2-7	TGTGCCAGCAGCAAAGAAGGGACAGTACTGGAGCAGTACTTC	CASSKEGTVLEQYF
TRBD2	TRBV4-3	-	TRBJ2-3	TGCGCCAGCAGCCACCGGACTAGTGGTGATACGCAGTATTTT	CASSHRTSGDTQYF
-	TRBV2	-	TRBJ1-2	TGTGCCAGCAGCTATACAGGGCCTGGCTACACCTTC	CASSYTGPGYTF
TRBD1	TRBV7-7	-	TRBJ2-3	TGTGCTAGCAGCACCGTGGACAGGGGCACAGATACGCAGTATTTT	CASSTVDRGTDTQYF
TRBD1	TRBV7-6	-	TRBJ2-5	TGTGCCAGCAGCTTAACCGGACAGGGCCTCGGGGAGACCCAGTACTTC	CASSLTGQGLGETQYF
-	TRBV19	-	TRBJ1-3	TGTGCCAGTAGTATTGACAGATTGTCCTCTGGAAACACCATATATTTT	CASSIDRLSSGNTIYF
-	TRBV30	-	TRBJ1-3	TGTGCCTTTAAAAGTAGCTCTGGAAACACCATATATTTT	CAFKSSSGNTIYF
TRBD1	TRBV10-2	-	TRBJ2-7	TGCGCCAGCGGGGGGACAGGGGTTGTCTACGAGCAGTACTTC	CASGGTGVVYEQYF